This T cell receptor beta chain derives from a study of blood T cell repertoires in COVID-19. Per the germline V gene, CDR1 is KGHSH and CDR2 is LQKENI. The CDR3 loop spans 13 amino acids. V was clipped by 3 bases and J by 0 bases, with 5 bases between them. Original data processing: Estimated nucleated cell counts came from reference gene primer amplification. Produced via immunoSEQ multiplex PCR; TCRdb's table is partial and in-frame only. V, J and clone size derive from that table, while D and trimming were established from the DNA sequence. The sample shows about 400,000 clones, around nine tenths of them seen only once.

The source of this sequence is a human donor in a cohort sampled during active COVID-19. The rearrangement links TRBV18 to TRBJ1-1; D not resolved. Sequenced: peripheral blood. The CDR3 loop is CASSPTMNTEAFF. CDR3 sequence (DNA): TGTGCCAGCTCACCCACTATGAACACTGAAGCTTTCTTT.